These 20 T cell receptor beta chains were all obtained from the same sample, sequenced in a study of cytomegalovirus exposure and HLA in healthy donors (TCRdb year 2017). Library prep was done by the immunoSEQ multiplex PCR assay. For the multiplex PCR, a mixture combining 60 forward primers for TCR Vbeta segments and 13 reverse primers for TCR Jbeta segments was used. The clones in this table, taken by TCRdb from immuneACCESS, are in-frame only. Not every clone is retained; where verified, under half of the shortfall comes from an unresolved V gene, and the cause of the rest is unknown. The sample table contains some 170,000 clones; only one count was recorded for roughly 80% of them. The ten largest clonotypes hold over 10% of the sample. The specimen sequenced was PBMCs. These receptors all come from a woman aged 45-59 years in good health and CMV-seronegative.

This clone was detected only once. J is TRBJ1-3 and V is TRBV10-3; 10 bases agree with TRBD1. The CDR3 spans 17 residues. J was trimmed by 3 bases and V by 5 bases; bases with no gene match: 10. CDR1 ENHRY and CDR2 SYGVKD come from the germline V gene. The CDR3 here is CAISLDSGTGVGNTIYF. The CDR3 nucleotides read TGTGCCATCAGTCTCGATTCTGGGACAGGGGTTGGAAACACCATATATTTT.

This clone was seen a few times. The DNA of the CDR3 is TGTGCCAGCAGCTTGGCAGGTTCCCGTCCCAAGTCCGGGGAGCTGTTTTTT. It codes for CASSLAGSRPKSGELFF. V gene TRBV5-4 combines with J gene TRBJ2-2; the D is unclear. CDR3 length: 17 amino acids. CDR1 and CDR2 from the germline V gene are SGHNT and YYREEE (reference sequence). V lost 0 bases to trimming and J lost 6 bases, with 18 bases between them.

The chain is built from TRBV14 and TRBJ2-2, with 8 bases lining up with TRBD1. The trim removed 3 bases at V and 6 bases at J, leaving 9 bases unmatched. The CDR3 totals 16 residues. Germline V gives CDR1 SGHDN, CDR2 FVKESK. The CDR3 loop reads CASSHRDRILPGELFF. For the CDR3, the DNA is TGTGCCAGCAGCCACCGGGACAGGATACTCCCCGGGGAGCTGTTTTTT.

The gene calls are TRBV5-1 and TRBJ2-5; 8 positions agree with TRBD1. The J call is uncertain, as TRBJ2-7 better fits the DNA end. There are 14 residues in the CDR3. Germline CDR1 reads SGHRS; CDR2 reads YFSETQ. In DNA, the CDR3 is TGCGCCAGCAGCTTGGGCCAGGGGGCTTACGAGCAGTACTTC. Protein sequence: CASSLGQGAYEQYF.

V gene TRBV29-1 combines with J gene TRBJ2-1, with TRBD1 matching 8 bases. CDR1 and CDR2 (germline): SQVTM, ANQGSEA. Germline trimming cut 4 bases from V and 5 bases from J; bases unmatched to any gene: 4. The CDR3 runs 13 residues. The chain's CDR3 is CSVGQGSDNEQFF. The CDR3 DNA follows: TGCAGCGTTGGACAGGGGTCCGACAATGAGCAGTTCTTC.

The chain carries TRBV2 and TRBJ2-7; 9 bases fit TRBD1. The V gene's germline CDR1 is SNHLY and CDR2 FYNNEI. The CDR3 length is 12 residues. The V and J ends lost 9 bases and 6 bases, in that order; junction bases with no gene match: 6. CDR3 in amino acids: CASGRTGVEQYF. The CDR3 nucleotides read TGTGCCAGTGGCCGGACAGGGGTCGAGCAGTACTTC.

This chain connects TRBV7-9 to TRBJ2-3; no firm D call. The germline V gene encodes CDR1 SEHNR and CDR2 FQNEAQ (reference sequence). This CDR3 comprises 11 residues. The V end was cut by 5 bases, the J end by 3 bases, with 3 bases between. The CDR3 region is CASSVTDTQYF. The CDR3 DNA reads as TGTGCCAGCAGCGTAACAGATACGCAGTATTTT.

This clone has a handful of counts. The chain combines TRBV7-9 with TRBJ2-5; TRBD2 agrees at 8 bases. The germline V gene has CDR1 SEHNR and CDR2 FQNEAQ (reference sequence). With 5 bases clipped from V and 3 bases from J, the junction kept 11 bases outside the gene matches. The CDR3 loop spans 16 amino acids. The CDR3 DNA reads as TGTGCCAGCAGCGCGCCCGGGAGGGGGGGCAAAGAGACCCAGTACTTC. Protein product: CASSAPGRGGKETQYF.

The CDR3 region is CASTGEVRYTF. The CDR3 nucleotides are TGTGCCAGCACGGGGGAGGTACGCTACACCTTC. The J gene is TRBJ1-2, the V gene TRBV2; maybe TRBD1 (5 bases). Trimming stripped 7 bases from V and 9 bases from J, with 12 bases between. Germline loops: CDR1 SNHLY, CDR2 FYNNEI. The CDR3 length is 11 residues.

In nucleotides, the CDR3 is TGCGCCAGCAGCTTGGGGGACTTCCAAGAGACCCAGTACTTC. Its translation: CASSLGDFQETQYF. The J gene is TRBJ2-5, the V gene TRBV5-1; perhaps TRBD2 as D (6 bases). This CDR3 region has 14 residues. The V end was cut by 0 bases, the J end by 1 base, with 7 bases between. Germline V gene sequence: CDR1 SGHRS, CDR2 YFSETQ. The full variable domain, rest sourced from reference TRBV5-1 and TRBJ2-5, is KAGVTQTPRYLIKTRGQQVTLSCSPISGHRSVSWYQQTPGQGLQFLFEYFSETQRNKGNFPGRFSGRQFSNSRSEMNVSTLELGDSALYLCASSLGDFQETQYFGPGTRLLVL.

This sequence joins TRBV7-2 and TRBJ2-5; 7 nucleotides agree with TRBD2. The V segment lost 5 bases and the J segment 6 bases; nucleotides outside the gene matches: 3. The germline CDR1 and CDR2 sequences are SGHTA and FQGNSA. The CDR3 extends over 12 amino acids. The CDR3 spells CASSGGEKTQYF. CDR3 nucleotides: TGTGCCAGCAGCGGGGGGGAAAAGACCCAGTACTTC.

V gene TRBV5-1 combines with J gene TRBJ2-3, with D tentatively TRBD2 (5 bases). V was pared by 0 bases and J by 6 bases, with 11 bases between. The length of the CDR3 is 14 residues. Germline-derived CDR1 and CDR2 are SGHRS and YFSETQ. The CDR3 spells CASSLAGVLDTQYF. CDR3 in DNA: TGCGCCAGCAGCTTGGCCGGGGTACTGGATACGCAGTATTTT.

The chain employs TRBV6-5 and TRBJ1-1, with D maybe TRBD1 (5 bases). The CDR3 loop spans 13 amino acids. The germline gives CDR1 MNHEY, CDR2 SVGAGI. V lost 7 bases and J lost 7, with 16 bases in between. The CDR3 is CASNFLGGGEAFF. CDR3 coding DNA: TGTGCCAGCAACTTTCTGGGGGGGGGTGAAGCTTTCTTT.

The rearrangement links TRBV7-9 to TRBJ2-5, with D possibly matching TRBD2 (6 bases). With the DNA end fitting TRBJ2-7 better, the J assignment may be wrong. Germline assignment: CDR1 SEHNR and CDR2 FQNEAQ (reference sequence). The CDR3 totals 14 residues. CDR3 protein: CASSPGRDIYEQYF. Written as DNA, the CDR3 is TGTGCCAGCAGCCCCGGGAGAGACATCTACGAGCAGTACTTC.

The CDR3 nucleotides are TGTGCCAGCAGCTTTCAGGGAGGGGAGACCCAGTACTTC. Encoded protein: CASSFQGGETQYF. This chain uses TRBV11-3 with TRBJ2-5, with 7 bases that match TRBD2. The CDR3 length is 13 residues. In germline, CDR1 is SGHNT, CDR2 YENEEA. With V trimmed by 3 bases and J by 5 bases, 3 bases remained unmatched.

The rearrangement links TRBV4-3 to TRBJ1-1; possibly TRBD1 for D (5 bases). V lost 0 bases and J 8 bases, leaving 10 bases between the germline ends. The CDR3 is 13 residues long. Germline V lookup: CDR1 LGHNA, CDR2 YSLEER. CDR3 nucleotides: TGCGCCAGCAGCCAAGATTCGGCAGGGGAAGCTTTCTTT. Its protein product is CASSQDSAGEAFF.

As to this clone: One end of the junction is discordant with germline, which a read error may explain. The CDR3 is CASSAPGQGTGEQYF. Here the CDR3 DNA reads TGTGCCAGCTCAGCACCGGGACAGGGTACTGGTGAGCAGTACTTC. The rearrangement links TRBV18 to TRBJ2-7; 9 bases agree with TRBD1. Looked up from germline, CDR1 is KGHSH and CDR2 is LQKENI. This CDR3 spans 15 amino acids.

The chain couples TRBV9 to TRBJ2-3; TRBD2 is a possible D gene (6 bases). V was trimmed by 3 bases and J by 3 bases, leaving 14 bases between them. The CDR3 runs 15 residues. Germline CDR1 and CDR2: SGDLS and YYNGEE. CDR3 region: CASSGGGMRTDTQYF. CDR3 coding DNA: TGTGCCAGCAGCGGGGGAGGAATGAGGACAGATACGCAGTATTTT. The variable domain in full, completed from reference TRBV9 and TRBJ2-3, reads DSGVTQTPKHLITATGQRVTLRCSPRSGDLSVYWYQQSLDQGLQFLIQYYNGEERAKGNILERFSAQQFPDLHSELNLSSLELGDSALYFCASSGGGMRTDTQYFGPGTRLTVL.

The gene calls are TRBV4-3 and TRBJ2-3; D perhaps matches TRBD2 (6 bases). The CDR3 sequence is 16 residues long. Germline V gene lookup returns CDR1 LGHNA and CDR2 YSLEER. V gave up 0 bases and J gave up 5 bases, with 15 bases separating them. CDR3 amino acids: CASSQDRRGFGDTQYF. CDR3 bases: TGCGCCAGCAGCCAAGATCGACGGGGGTTTGGAGATACGCAGTATTTT.

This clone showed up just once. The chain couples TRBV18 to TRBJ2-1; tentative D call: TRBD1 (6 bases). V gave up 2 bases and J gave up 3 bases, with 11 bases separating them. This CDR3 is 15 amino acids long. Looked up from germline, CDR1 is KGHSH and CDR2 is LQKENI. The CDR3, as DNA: TGTGCCAGCTCACCAAGGGGGACAAACTACAATGAGCAGTTCTTC. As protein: CASSPRGTNYNEQFF.